This TCR beta chain is from a study of blood T cells in healthy people across ages. This clonotype showed up many times. It was with a sample-barcoded 5' primer and a J-beta primer mix that a second PCR of about 6 to 12 cycles was run. TCRdb independently ran MiXCR on the 5' RACE reads; one entry per CDR3 protein. The sample records about 1.1 million distinct CDR3 sequences, more than 30% being singletons. The source material was blood. This clonotype was obtained from a man between 18 and 35 years old in good health.

The CDR3 nucleotides read TGTGCCAGCAGCTTGTTCGGTCAGGACACCTATCCCTACGAGCAGTACTTC. Amino acids: CASSLFGQDTYPYEQYF. This chain connects TRBV5-5 to TRBJ2-7; D may be TRBD1 (5 bases). The CDR3 runs 17 residues. The germline V gene has CDR1 SGHKS and CDR2 YYEKEE (reference sequence). V was trimmed by 1 base and J by 2 bases, leaving 19 bases between them.